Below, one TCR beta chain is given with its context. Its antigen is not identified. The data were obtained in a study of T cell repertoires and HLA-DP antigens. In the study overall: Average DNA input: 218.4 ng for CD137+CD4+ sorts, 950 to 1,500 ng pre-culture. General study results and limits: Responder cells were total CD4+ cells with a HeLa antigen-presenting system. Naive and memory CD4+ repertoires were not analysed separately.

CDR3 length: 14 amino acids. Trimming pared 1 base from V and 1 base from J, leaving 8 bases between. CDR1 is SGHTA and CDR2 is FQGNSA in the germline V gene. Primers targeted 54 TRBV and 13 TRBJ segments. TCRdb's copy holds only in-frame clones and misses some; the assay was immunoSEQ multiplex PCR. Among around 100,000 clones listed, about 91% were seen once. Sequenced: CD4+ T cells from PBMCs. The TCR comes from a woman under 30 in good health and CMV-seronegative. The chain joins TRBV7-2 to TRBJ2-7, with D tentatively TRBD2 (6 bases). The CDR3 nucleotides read TGTGCCAGCAGCTTAGTGGCGGGATCCTACGAGCAGTACTTC. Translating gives CASSLVAGSYEQYF.